This record concerns one TCR beta chain sequence. This entry belongs to a study of T cell changes during pregnancy in multiple sclerosis. CDR1 and CDR2 from the germline V gene are SGHDT and YYEEEE. The CDR3 runs 12 residues. The V and J ends lost 3 bases and 4 bases respectively, with 7 bases between them. Sequencing was performed with immunoSEQ multiplex PCR; in TCRdb, only in-frame clones are kept and a portion is missing. The data hold about 59,000 clones, with roughly nine tenths observed a single time. The material was peripheral blood, obtained in the third trimester of pregnancy. The sequence was collected from a female donor in good health, enrolled as a control in a pregnancy study. The rearrangement joins TRBV5-6 to TRBJ1-1; no firm D call. Here the CDR3 reads CASSSGGTEAFF. The CDR3 DNA is TGTGCCAGCAGCTCGGGAGGCACTGAAGCTTTCTTT.